The 10 T cell receptor beta chains reported below all come from one sample, sequenced in a study of blood T cells in healthy people across ages. For the second PCR, which ran for about 6 to 11 cycles, a sample-barcoded 5' primer and a J-beta primer mix were used. TCRdb ran MiXCR on the 5' RACE reads and lists one entry per CDR3 protein. The sample lists hundreds of thousands of distinct CDR3 sequences; about 30% were seen once. The sequencing sample was made of blood. Source of these receptors: a woman at least 80 years old in good health.

Many counts were recorded for this clonotype. The chain is built from TRBV7-9 and TRBJ1-1; no definite D call. CDR3 length: 14 amino acids. Germline CDR1 and CDR2: SEHNR and FQNEAQ (reference sequence). The germline V and J ends were trimmed by 2 bases and 4 bases, with 11 bases remaining between them. The CDR3 protein is CASSLREGSTEAFF. Here the CDR3 DNA reads TGTGCCAGCAGCTTAAGGGAGGGAAGCACTGAAGCTTTCTTT.

This clonotype came up many times. Relative to the germline gene, one junction end is altered; a read error may explain this. V is TRBV7-2 and J is TRBJ2-1; D unclear. This CDR3 is 13 amino acids long. Germline V gives CDR1 SGHTA, CDR2 FQGNSA. CDR3 DNA sequence: TGCGCCAGCAGCTTGGATTTGTACAATGAGCAGTTCTTC. Translating gives CASSLDLYNEQFF.

The chain recombines TRBV7-2 with TRBJ1-2, with D possibly being TRBD1 (6 bases). Germline loops: CDR1 SGHTA, CDR2 FQGNSA. The CDR3 contains 13 residues. V shed 2 bases and J shed 7 bases, with 11 bases lying between them. The CDR3 spells CASSLSEGVGYTF. The CDR3 nucleotides are TGTGCCAGCAGCTTATCAGAGGGGGTTGGCTACACCTTC.

With regard to this clonotype: Relative to the germline gene, one junction end is altered; a read error may explain this. The chain employs TRBV5-6 and TRBJ2-7, with 7 bases aligning to TRBD2. The CDR3 has 15 residues. The germline V gene has CDR1 SGHDT and CDR2 YYEEEE. CDR3 sequence: CASSWGGIYSHEQYF. DNA for the CDR3: TGTGCCAGCAGCTGGGGGGGGATCTACTCCCACGAGCAGTACTTC. Filled out from reference TRBV5-6 and TRBJ2-7, the complete variable domain reads DAGVTQSPTHLIKTRGQQVTLRCSPKSGHDTVSWYQQALGQGPQFIFQYYEEEERQRGNFPDRFSGHQFPNYSSELNVNALLLGDSALYLCASSWGGIYSHEQYFGPGTRLTVT.

J is TRBJ1-2 and V is TRBV20-1, with a weak D call TRBD1 (5 bases). Germline V gene lookup returns CDR1 DFQATT and CDR2 SNEGSKA (reference sequence). V was trimmed by 2 bases and J by 6 bases, leaving 22 bases between them. CDR3 size: 16 residues. The CDR3 DNA reads as TGCAGTGCTAGACTAGAAGGTTGGGCAGGGAGAGATGGCTACACCTTC. Protein sequence: CSARLEGWAGRDGYTF.

The chain uses TRBV7-9 and TRBJ1-1, with D unresolved. The CDR3 length is 14 residues. V was pared by 0 bases and J by 1 base, with 6 bases between. CDR1 SEHNR and CDR2 FQNEAQ come from the germline V gene (reference sequence). The CDR3 bases are TGTGCCAGCAGCTTAGCGGTAGCGAACACTGAAGCTTTCTTT. Translating gives CASSLAVANTEAFF.

About this clonotype itself: Possible read error: a much larger clone is one base away. This rearrangement joins TRBV15 to TRBJ1-5; D unclear. V lost 0 bases to trimming and J lost 2 bases, with 8 bases between them. CDR1 LNHNV and CDR2 YYDKDF come from the germline V gene (reference sequence). The CDR3 extends over 15 amino acids. CDR3 DNA sequence: TGTGCCACCAGCAGAGAGGGAGGCGGCAATCAGCCCCAGCATTTT. Translated: CATSREGGGNQPQHF.

V is TRBV11-2 and J is TRBJ1-1; no reliable D call. Trimming took 1 base from V and 5 from J, leaving 11 bases between them. Germline V gives CDR1 SGHAT, CDR2 FQNNGV. The CDR3 totals 14 residues. Here the CDR3 DNA reads TGTGCCAGCAGCTTAGGAGGAAGGGAAACTGAAGCTTTCTTT. It codes for CASSLGGRETEAFF. The full variable domain, completed using reference TRBV11-2 and TRBJ1-1, is EAGVAQSPRYKIIEKRQSVAFWCNPISGHATLYWYQQILGQGPKLLIQFQNNGVVDDSQLPKDRFSAERLKGVDSTLKIQPAKLEDSAVYLCASSLGGRETEAFFGQGTRLTVV.

This clonotype was counted many times. The chain is built from TRBV6-2 or TRBV6-3 and TRBJ2-1; D call uncertain. The germline CDR1 and CDR2 sequences are MNHEY and SVGEGT. The CDR3 is 12 residues long. V was shortened by 2 bases and J by 4 bases, with 3 bases between the two germline ends. The CDR3 coding sequence is TGTGCCAGCAGTTACGCTTACAATGAGCAGTTCTTC. The encoded protein is CASSYAYNEQFF.

The V gene is TRBV6-5, the J gene TRBJ2-2; D possibly corresponds to TRBD1 (6 bases). Germline V gene lookup returns CDR1 MNHEY and CDR2 SVGAGI. This CDR3 is 14 amino acids long. The ends were cut back, 6 bases at V and 5 bases at J, with 13 bases in the middle. Here the CDR3 DNA reads TGTGCCAGCAGCCCAGGGGTGCGTACCGGGGAGCTGTTTTTT. It encodes CASSPGVRTGELFF.